This T cell receptor (beta chain) stems from a study of tumor-infiltrating lymphocytes in primary liver carcinoma. The CDR3 consists of 13 residues. CDR1 GTSNPN and CDR2 SVGIG come from the germline V gene (reference sequence). Findings of the study overall: The difference in top-250-clone fraction between tumors and blood was significant, favoring tumors (p = 0.039).

With regard to this clonotype: Antigen unknown. A clone one base away is much larger, so this may be a read error.

Unsorted bulk tissue (about 20-32 mg) underwent RNA and DNA co-extraction. Each tumor sample had over 75% viable tumor cells. TCR beta cDNA came from roughly 450 ng total RNA, primed with a constant-region primer. Three nested multiplex PCR rounds of slightly modified ARM-PCR generated TCR beta libraries. Rounds one and two of PCR, each of 9 to 11 cycles, were primed with TRBV1-TRBV30 forward primers and a C-beta reverse primer. TCRdb redid the calling of the multiplex PCR reads with MiXCR, one entry per CDR3 protein. The profile shows 150,000 to 200,000 distinct CDR3 sequences, about 85% of them singletons.

Source material: tumor tissue from primary liver carcinoma. The TCR originated in a man aged 40-49 years with primary liver carcinoma and hepatitis B virus infection. The rearrangement uses TRBV30 and TRBJ1-4; no firm D call. The CDR3 DNA is TGTGCCTGGAACCGGTTCCGGAATGAAAAACTGCTTTTT. It translates to CAWNRFRNEKLLF.